The T cell receptor beta chain described here comes from a study of beta chain features in type 1 diabetes. V lost 6 bases and J lost 3; bases outside the gene matches: 9. This CDR3 region has 16 residues. From germline, CDR1 is KGHSH and CDR2 LQKENI. The investigators reverse transcribed all of the isolated RNA, so they sequenced expressed TCRB transcripts. Some clones are missing from TCRdb's copy, which holds only in-frame ones; the method was immunoSEQ multiplex PCR. The sample lists 200,000 to 250,000 clones, 11% seen once, with roughly 1.3% in the top ten. This clone was recorded at least ten times.

The J gene is TRBJ2-1, the V gene TRBV18; TRBD1 matches at 9 bases. The TCR sequence derives from a man aged 18 to 35 in good health. The sequencing input was central memory CD4+ T cells from blood. CDR3 amino acids: CASSLTGGAVYNEQFF. DNA for the CDR3: TGTGCCAGCTCCCTGACAGGGGGAGCGGTCTACAATGAGCAGTTCTTC.